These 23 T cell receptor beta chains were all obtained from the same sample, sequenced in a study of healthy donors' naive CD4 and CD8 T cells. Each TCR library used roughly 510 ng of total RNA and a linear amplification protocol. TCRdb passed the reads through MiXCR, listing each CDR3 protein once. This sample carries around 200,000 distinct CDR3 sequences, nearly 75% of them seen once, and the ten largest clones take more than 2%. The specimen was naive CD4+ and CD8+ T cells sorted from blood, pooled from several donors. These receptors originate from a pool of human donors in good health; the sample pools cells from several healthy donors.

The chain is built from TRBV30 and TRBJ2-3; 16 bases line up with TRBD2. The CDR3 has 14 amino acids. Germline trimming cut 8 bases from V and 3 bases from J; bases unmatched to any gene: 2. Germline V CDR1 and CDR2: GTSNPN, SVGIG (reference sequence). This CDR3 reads CAGTSGRGTDTQYF. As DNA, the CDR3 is TGTGCCGGGACTAGCGGGAGGGGAACAGATACGCAGTATTTT. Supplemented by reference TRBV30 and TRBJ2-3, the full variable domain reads SQTIHQWPATLVQPVGSPLSLECTVEGTSNPNLYWYRQAAGRGLQLLFYSVGIGQISSEVPQNLSASRPQDRQFILSSKKLLLSDSGFYLCAGTSGRGTDTQYFGPGTRLTVL.

This chain's CDR3 is CASSYSRGGYNEQFF. The CDR3 DNA reads TGTGCCAGCAGTTACTCTCGCGGGGGTTACAATGAGCAGTTCTTC. The V and J genes are TRBV6-2 or TRBV6-3 and TRBJ2-1; 7 positions match TRBD2. Looked up from germline, CDR1 is MNHEY and CDR2 is SVGEGT. There are 15 residues in the CDR3. J was trimmed by 4 bases and V by 0 bases; bases with no gene match: 3.

Here the CDR3 reads CSAKTRERNTIYF. As DNA, the CDR3 is TGCAGTGCTAAGACAAGGGAGAGAAACACCATATATTTT. The V gene is TRBV20-1, the J gene TRBJ1-3, with D unclear. Trimming took off 4 bases at V and 5 bases at J, with 12 bases between the two ends. Germline V gives CDR1 DFQATT, CDR2 SNEGSKA (reference sequence). There are 13 residues in the CDR3.

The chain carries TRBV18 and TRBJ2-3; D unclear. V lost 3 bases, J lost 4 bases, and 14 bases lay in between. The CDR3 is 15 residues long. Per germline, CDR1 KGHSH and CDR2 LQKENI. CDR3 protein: CASSPSGQISDTQYF. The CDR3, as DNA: TGTGCCAGCTCACCCTCGGGCCAAATATCAGATACGCAGTATTTT.

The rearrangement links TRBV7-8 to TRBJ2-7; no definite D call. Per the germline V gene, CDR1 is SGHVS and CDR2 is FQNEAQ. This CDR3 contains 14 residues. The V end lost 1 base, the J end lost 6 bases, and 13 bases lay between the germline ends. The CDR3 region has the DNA TGTGCCAGCAGCTTAGGGGCAGGTCTTCTCGAGCAGTACTTC. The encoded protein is CASSLGAGLLEQYF.

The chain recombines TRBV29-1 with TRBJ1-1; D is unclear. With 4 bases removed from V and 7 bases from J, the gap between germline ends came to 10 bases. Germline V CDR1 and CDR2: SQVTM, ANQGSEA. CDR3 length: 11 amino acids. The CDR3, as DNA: TGCAGCGTTGGGGTTTACCTTGAAGCTTTCTTT. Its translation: CSVGVYLEAFF. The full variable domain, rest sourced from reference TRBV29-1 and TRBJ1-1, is SAVISQKPSRDICQRGTSLTIQCQVDSQVTMMFWYRQQPGQSLTLIATANQGSEATYESGFVIDKFPISRPNLTFSTLTVSNMSPEDSSIYLCSVGVYLEAFFGQGTRLTVV.

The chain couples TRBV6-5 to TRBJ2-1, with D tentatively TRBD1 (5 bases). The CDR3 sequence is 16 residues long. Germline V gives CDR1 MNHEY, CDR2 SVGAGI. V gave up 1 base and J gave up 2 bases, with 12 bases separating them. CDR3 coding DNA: TGTGCCAGCAGTTACTGGACAAGCTCGCCCTACAATGAGCAGTTCTTC. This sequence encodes CASSYWTSSPYNEQFF.

The CDR3 spells CASSQGGVDTQYF. The DNA for the CDR3 is TGTGCCAGCAGCCAAGGTGGAGTGGATACGCAGTATTTT. J is TRBJ2-3 and V is TRBV14; D gene unclear. Trimming cost V 1 base and J 6 bases, with 8 bases left between them. The germline gives CDR1 SGHDN, CDR2 FVKESK. The CDR3 has 13 amino acids.

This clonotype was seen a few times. The CDR3 DNA follows: TGTGCCAGTAGTTGGGGACTAGCGGAAGAGACCCAGTACTTC. It encodes CASSWGLAEETQYF. J is TRBJ2-5 and V is TRBV19; 11 bases map to TRBD2. There are 14 residues in the CDR3. Germline CDR1 is LNHDA and CDR2 is SQIVND (reference sequence). Trimming at V came to 5 bases and at J to 3 bases, leaving 2 bases not matched to a gene.

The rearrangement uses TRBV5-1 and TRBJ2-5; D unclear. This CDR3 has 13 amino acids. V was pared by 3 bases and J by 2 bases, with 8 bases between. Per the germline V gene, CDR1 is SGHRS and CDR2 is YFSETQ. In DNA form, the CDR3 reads TGCGCCAGCAGCTACACCACACAAGAGACCCAGTACTTC. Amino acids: CASSYTTQETQYF.

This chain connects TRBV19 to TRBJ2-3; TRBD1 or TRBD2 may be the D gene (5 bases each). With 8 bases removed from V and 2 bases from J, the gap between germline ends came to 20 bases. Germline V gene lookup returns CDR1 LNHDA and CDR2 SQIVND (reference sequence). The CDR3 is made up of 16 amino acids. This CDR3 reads CASRPGTGSLTDTQYF. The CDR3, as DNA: TGTGCCAGTCGGCCGGGGACGGGAAGCCTCACAGATACGCAGTATTTT. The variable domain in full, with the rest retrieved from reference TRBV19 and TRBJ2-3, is DGGITQSPKYLFRKEGQNVTLSCEQNLNHDAMYWYRQDPGQGLRLIYYSQIVNDFQKGDIAEGYSVSREKKESFPLTVTSAQKNPTAFYLCASRPGTGSLTDTQYFGPGTRLTVL.

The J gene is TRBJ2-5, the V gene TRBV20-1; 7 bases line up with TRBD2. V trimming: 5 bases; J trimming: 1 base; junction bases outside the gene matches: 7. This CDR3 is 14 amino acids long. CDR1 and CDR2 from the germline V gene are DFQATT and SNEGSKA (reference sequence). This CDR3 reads CSAESRGVQETQYF. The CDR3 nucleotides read TGCAGTGCTGAATCCCGGGGGGTCCAAGAGACCCAGTACTTC.

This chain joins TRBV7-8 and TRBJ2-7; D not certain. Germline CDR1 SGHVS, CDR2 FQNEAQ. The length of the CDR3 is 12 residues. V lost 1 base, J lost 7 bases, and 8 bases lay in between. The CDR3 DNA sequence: TGTGCCAGCAGCTTAGGTTTGGGGGAGCAGTACTTC. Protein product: CASSLGLGEQYF. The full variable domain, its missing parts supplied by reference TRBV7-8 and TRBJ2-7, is GAGVSQSPRYKVAKRGQDVALRCDPISGHVSLFWYQQALGQGPEFLTYFQNEAQLDKSGLPSDRFFAERPEGSVSTLKIQRTQQEDSAVYLCASSLGLGEQYFGPGTRLTVT.

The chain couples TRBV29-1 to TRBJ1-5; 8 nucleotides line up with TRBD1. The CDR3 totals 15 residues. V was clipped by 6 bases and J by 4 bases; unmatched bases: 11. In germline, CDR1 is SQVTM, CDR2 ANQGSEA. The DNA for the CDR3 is TGCAGCGTCCTCCTGGGACAGGAGGGGAATCAGCCCCAGCATTTT. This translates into CSVLLGQEGNQPQHF.

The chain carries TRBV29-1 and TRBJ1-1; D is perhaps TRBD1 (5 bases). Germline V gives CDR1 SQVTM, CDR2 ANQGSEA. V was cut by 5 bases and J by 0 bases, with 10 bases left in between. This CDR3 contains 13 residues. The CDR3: CSVLDSMNTEAFF. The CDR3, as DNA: TGCAGCGTTTTAGACAGCATGAACACTGAAGCTTTCTTT.

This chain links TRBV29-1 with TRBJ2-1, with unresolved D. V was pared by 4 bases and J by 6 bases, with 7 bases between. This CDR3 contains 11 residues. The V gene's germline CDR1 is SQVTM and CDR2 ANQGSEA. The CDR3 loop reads CSVAPGNEQFF. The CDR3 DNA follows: TGCAGCGTTGCGCCGGGCAATGAGCAGTTCTTC.

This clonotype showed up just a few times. The CDR3 DNA reads as TGTGCCAGCAGTTCCACCCGGGAACGGGGCACAGATACGCAGTATTTT. Amino acids: CASSSTRERGTDTQYF. The chain employs TRBV12-3 or TRBV12-4 and TRBJ2-3; D is perhaps TRBD2 (5 bases). CDR3 size: 16 residues. Trimming removed 4 bases at V and 1 base at J, with 15 bases between.

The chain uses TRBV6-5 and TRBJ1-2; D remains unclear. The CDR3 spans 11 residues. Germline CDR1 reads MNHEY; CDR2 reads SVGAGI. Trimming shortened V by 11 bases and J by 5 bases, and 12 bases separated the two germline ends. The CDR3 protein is CALRVGYGYTF. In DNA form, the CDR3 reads TGTGCCCTTCGCGTTGGGTATGGCTACACCTTC.

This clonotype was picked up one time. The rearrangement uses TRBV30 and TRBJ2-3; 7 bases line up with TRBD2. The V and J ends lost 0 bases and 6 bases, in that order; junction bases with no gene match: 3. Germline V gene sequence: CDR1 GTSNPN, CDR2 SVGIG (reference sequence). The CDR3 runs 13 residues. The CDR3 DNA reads TGTGCCTGGAGTGTTGGACTAGTGGATACGCAGTATTTT. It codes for CAWSVGLVDTQYF.

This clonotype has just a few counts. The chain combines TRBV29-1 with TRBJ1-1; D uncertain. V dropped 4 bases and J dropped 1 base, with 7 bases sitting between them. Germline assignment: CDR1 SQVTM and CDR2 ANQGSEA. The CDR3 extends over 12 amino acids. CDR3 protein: CSVVAGNTEAFF. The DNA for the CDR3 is TGCAGCGTTGTGGCGGGGAACACTGAAGCTTTCTTT.

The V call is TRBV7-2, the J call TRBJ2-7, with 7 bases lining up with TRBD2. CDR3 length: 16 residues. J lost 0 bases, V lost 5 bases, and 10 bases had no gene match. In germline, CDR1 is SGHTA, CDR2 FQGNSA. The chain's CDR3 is CASSLPAGVRSYEQYF. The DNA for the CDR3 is TGTGCCAGCAGCCTCCCGGCGGGGGTTCGCTCCTACGAGCAGTACTTC.

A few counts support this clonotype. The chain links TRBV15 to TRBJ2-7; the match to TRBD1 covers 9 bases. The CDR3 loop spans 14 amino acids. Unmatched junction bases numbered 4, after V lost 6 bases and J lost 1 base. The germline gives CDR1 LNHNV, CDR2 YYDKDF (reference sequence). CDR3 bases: TGTGCCACCAGAAGGGGACAGGGATCCTACGAGCAGTACTTC. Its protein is CATRRGQGSYEQYF.

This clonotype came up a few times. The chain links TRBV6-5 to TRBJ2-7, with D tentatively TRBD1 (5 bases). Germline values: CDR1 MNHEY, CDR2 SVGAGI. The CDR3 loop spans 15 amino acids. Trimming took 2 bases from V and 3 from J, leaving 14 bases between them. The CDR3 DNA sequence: TGTGCCAGCAGTTACAACCCCAGGGTAGGCTACGAGCAGTACTTC. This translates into CASSYNPRVGYEQYF.